A selection of T cell receptor beta chains follows, all from one sample in a study of blood T cell repertoires in COVID-19. The data were produced by immunoSEQ multiplex PCR, yet TCRdb's version contains in-frame clones alone and is incomplete. The repertoire includes some 150,000 clones, roughly four fifths of them detected once, and approximately 1.6% sits in the top ten. Sample: PBMCs or T cells enriched from blood (not recorded which). Receptors were obtained from a woman between 18 and 29 years old who had been exposed to COVID-19. Both conserved end residues are trimmed from each CDR3.

TRBJ2-3,TRBV14,ASSQDETSGGENTQY
TRBJ2-6,TRBV12-1,ASFRESGSGANVLT
TRBJ2-2,TRBV6-1,ASSGQGLAGLGELF
TRBJ2-7,TRBV12-3/TRBV12-4,ASTPDLRYEQY
TRBJ2-4,TRBV11-2,ASSLAGGSVKNIQY
TRBJ1-1,TRBV7-8,ASSLAVARGYTEAF
TRBJ2-2,TRBV7-2,ASTPQGSTGELF
TRBJ1-2,TRBV19,ASSMAVRGIYGYT
TRBJ2-7,TRBV3-1/TRBV3-2,ASSHSGLAPEQY
TRBJ2-3,TRBV19,ASSLSGRVGDTQY
TRBJ2-1,TRBV5-1,ASSLVSGIYNEQF
TRBJ1-2,TRBV7-8,ASSSDIGYT
TRBJ2-5,TRBV15,ATSRKLAGVRETQY
TRBJ2-6,TRBV7-2,ASSRGTGANVLT
TRBJ2-5,TRBV30,AWSVQGGTQY
TRBJ2-3,TRBV18,ASSPPFRTDTQY